A selection of T cell receptor beta chains follows, all from one sample in a study of OX40 agonist ivuxolimab in advanced cancers. Sequenced by immunoSEQ multiplex PCR; TCRdb stores in-frame clones only, minus some. The sample yields approximately 70,000 clones, about 80% seen once. The specimen was CD4+ or CD8+ T cells sorted from blood, collected in a trial of the OX40 agonist ivuxolimab. These receptor sequences come from an adult with an advanced solid tumor such as melanoma, head and neck, liver or kidney cancer. Each CDR3 is given with its conserved first and last residue. Fields, in order: D gene, J gene, V gene, CDR3 protein. D genes are given only for firm matches.

. TRBJ2-7 TRBV29-1 CSVVARVHEQYF
. TRBJ1-2 TRBV5-1 CASSSTANYGYTF
. TRBJ1-2 TRBV27 CASSFVRFGVSNGYTF
. TRBJ2-2 TRBV5-6 CASSLVLGGELFF
. TRBJ2-7 TRBV28 CASRSSLAPYEQYF
. TRBJ2-2 TRBV6-5 CASSYGAANTGELFF
. TRBJ1-1 TRBV28 CASSLGTEAFF
. TRBJ1-3 TRBV2 CASSDSLRSGNTIYF
. TRBJ1-2 TRBV14 CASSPRRAGYYGYTF
TRBD1 TRBJ2-7 TRBV6-6 CASSFTGVSDEQYF
. TRBJ1-6 TRBV28 CASSSRQALFSPLHF
. TRBJ2-1 TRBV5-1 CASSTNRVPLPPITYNEQFF
. TRBJ1-3 TRBV25-1 CASTLTGANTIYF
TRBD1 TRBJ2-1 TRBV29-1 CSVEKQGREQFF
. TRBJ1-4 TRBV27 CASRRSRGSNEKLFF
. TRBJ1-2 TRBV14 CASRASGKDGYTF
. TRBJ1-5 TRBV15 CATSRDDRTRPQHF
. TRBJ1-1 TRBV9 CASSVEMTEAFF
. TRBJ2-3 TRBV6-4 CASSDTDKTIDTQYF
. TRBJ2-3 TRBV6-1 CASSSRDTQYF
TRBD1 TRBJ2-5 TRBV2 CASSGQGARRWPFETQYF
TRBD1 TRBJ1-4 TRBV19 CASTEGATGLGQKLFF
. TRBJ2-5 TRBV5-1 CASSSSGGSVKETQYF
. TRBJ1-5 TRBV5-6 CASSFKRGYSNQPQHF
TRBD2 TRBJ2-4 TRBV7-8 CASSPAKGGKNIQYF
. TRBJ2-2 TRBV5-6 CASSYQGGTGELFF
. TRBJ1-3 TRBV6-5 CASRLSYSSGNTIYF
. TRBJ1-6 TRBV2 CATQTGGSPLHF
. TRBJ1-3 TRBV30 CAWSQGSSGNTIYF
TRBD1 TRBJ2-3 TRBV18 CASSPFTGATDTQYF
TRBD1 TRBJ1-2 TRBV7-6 CASSLGVGQGISYTF
. TRBJ1-1 TRBV27 CASSPSPGRDISSGWLEPFF
TRBD1 TRBJ1-3 TRBV6-1 CASRVGTAGNTIYF
. TRBJ1-1 TRBV5-6 CASSWRDGNTEAFF
. TRBJ2-1 TRBV29-1 CSVEEERSYNEQFF
TRBD1 TRBJ1-2 TRBV29-1 CSVGTDRGVGGYTF
TRBD1 TRBJ2-3 TRBV9 CASNPETGSVGDTQYF
. TRBJ2-5 TRBV18 CASSPRGGETQYF
. TRBJ1-1 TRBV6-5 CASSTAAGRTEAFF
. TRBJ1-4 TRBV2 CASTDFRGTEEKLFF
. TRBJ1-4 TRBV9 CASSQGYANEKLFF
. TRBJ1-2 TRBV7-8 CASSLDGDYGYTF
. TRBJ2-7 TRBV9 CASSVANGYEQYF
TRBD2 TRBJ2-7 TRBV29-1 CSVNSGTLSYEQYF
. TRBJ1-3 TRBV6-5 CASRNRAGNTIYF
. TRBJ1-4 TRBV28 CASSGQGRSNEKLFF
. TRBJ1-1 TRBV30 CAWKLWDSNTEAFF
. TRBJ1-4 TRBV6-1 CASSERSGAPTNEKLFF
. TRBJ2-1 TRBV7-9 CASSLELGYGGNEQFF
TRBD1 TRBJ1-4 TRBV19 CASSISSMGQGNEKLFF
. TRBJ1-2 TRBV6-5 CASSSTNFYGYTF
TRBD2 TRBJ2-5 TRBV9 CASSIGTSRETQYF
. TRBJ1-2 TRBV6-4 CASSGQPGYGYTF